The 7 T cell receptor beta chains given below trace back to one sample, sequenced in a study of shared clonotypes between healthy human individuals. Data came from immunoSEQ multiplex PCR; TCRdb stores just in-frame clones and leaves some out. The table lists some 2,500,000 clones, 93% of them singletons. Sequenced: naive CD4+ T cells from PBMCs. Subset specified: CD45RA+ positively selected. The receptors come from a man aged 18 to 30 in good health. Some clones in this sample may be carry-over from other donors' samples.

The chain joins TRBV27 to TRBJ1-1; D unresolved. CDR1 and CDR2 (germline): MNHEY, SMNVEV (reference sequence). CDR3 size: 15 residues. Trimming took off 2 bases at V and 3 bases at J, with 13 bases between the two ends. CDR3 residues: CASSLARKRDTEAFF. CDR3 bases: TGTGCCAGCAGTTTAGCTAGGAAGCGGGACACTGAAGCTTTCTTT.

V is TRBV29-1 and J is TRBJ2-5; tentative D call: TRBD2 (6 bases). V lost 3 bases to trimming and J lost 5 bases, with 7 bases between them. Germline V gives CDR1 SQVTM, CDR2 ANQGSEA. CDR3 length equals 11 residues. Written as DNA, the CDR3 is TGCAGCGTTGATGGGAGGGAGACCCAGTACTTC. It codes for CSVDGRETQYF.

The chain carries TRBV28 and TRBJ1-2, with D uncertain. This CDR3 has 11 residues. The germline CDR1 and CDR2 sequences are MDHEN and SYDVKM. Trimming removed 6 bases at V and 5 bases at J, with 7 bases between. The CDR3 reads CASRVEYGYTF. In nucleotides, the CDR3 is TGTGCCAGCAGAGTTGAGTATGGCTACACCTTC.

The chain couples TRBV5-1 to TRBJ2-7, with 7 bases fitting TRBD1. Germline CDR1 reads SGHRS; CDR2 reads YFSETQ. The CDR3 is made up of 14 amino acids. Trimming removed 4 bases from V and 3 bases from J; junction bases left unmatched: 7. The CDR3 loop reads CASSRGQNFYEQYF. CDR3 DNA sequence: TGCGCCAGCAGCCGGGGACAGAACTTCTACGAGCAGTACTTC.

The chain uses TRBV11-2 and TRBJ2-7; D might be TRBD2 (7 bases). Germline-derived CDR1 and CDR2 are SGHAT and FQNNGV. V lost 5 bases, J lost 2 bases, and 25 bases lay in between. The CDR3 runs to 18 residues. CDR3 amino acids: CASSLPASGTQLTYEQYF. Written as DNA, the CDR3 is TGTGCCAGCAGCCTTCCCGCGAGCGGGACACAGCTTACCTACGAGCAGTACTTC.

This clone was recorded only once. The chain uses TRBV12-5 and TRBJ2-5, with TRBD2 matching 7 bases. This CDR3 is built from 16 residues. CDR1 and CDR2 (germline): LGHNT, FRNRAP. With 2 bases clipped from V and 0 bases from J, the junction kept 6 bases outside the gene matches. CDR3 sequence (DNA): TGTGCTAGTGGTTTGTTTCGAAGCGGGAACCAAGAGACCCAGTACTTC. It encodes CASGLFRSGNQETQYF. Drawing the rest from reference TRBV12-5 and TRBJ2-5, the complete variable domain is DARVTQTPRHKVTEMGQEVTMRCQPILGHNTVFWYRQTMMQGLELLAYFRNRAPLDDSGMPKDRFSAEMPDATLATLKIQPSEPRDSAVYFCASGLFRSGNQETQYFGPGTRLLVL.

J is TRBJ1-1 and V is TRBV5-4, with D perhaps TRBD1 (6 bases). The CDR3 totals 13 residues. Germline-derived CDR1 and CDR2 are SGHNT and YYREEE (reference sequence). Between the trimmed V and J ends, which lost 4 bases and 5 bases, there was a span of 12 bases. The CDR3 DNA reads TGTGCCAGCAGCGTAACAGGGTTTACTGAAGCTTTCTTT. It is translated as CASSVTGFTEAFF.